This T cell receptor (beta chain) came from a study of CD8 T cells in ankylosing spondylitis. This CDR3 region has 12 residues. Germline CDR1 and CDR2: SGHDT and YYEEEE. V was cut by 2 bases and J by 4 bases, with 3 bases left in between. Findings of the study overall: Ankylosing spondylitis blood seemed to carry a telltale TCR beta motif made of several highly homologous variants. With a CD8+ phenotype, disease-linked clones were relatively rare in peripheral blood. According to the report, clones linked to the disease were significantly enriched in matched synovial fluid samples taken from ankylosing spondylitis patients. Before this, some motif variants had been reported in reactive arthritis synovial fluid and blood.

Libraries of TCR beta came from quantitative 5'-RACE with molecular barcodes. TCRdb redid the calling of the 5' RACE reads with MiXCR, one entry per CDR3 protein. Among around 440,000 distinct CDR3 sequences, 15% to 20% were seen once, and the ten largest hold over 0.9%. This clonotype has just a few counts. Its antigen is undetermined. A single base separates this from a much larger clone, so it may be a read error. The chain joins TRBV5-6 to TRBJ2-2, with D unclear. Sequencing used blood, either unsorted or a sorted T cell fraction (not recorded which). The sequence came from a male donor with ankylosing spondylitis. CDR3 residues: CASSFGTGELFF. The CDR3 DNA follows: TGTGCCAGCAGCTTCGGCACCGGGGAGCTGTTTTTT.